The rows below give T cell receptor beta chains drawn from one sample of a study of monozygotic twins with inflammatory bowel disease. TCRdb re-called the 5' RACE reads and catalogs CDR3 proteins one per entry, DNA excluded. The ten most abundant clones cover roughly 2.5% of a sample with 400,000 to 500,000 distinct CDR3 sequences. The specimen sequenced was blood. The receptors were sampled from a human donor with ulcerative colitis or Crohn's disease, or a healthy co-twin of an affected twin (not recorded which). Each CDR3 is given with its conserved first and last residue.

V gene	J gene	CDR3 protein
TRBV27	TRBJ2-7	CASSSSLGSYEQYF
TRBV5-1	TRBJ1-1	CASSLEQGGRGEAFF
TRBV5-1	TRBJ2-2	CASSLWDPNTGELFF
TRBV6-5	TRBJ1-2	CASSYYPGSGYTF
TRBV27	TRBJ2-1	CASSLLGTSGRSGEQFF
TRBV24-1	TRBJ2-1	CATSETGTDNEQFF
TRBV15	TRBJ1-5	CATSRSASNQPQHF
TRBV28	TRBJ2-7	CASSPWGGTGGVEQYF
TRBV3-1	TRBJ1-4	CASSPQTPATNEKLFF
TRBV7-2	TRBJ2-1	CASSLLGGPGTGEQFF
TRBV10-3	TRBJ2-7	CAISGGLADYEQYF
TRBV25-1	TRBJ2-1	CASSPGYSLYNEQFF
TRBV4-2	TRBJ2-3	CASSQVSGGSTDTQYF
TRBV28	TRBJ2-3	CASRALAGDTDTQYF
TRBV29-1	TRBJ2-3	CSVPGTSGASTDTQYF
TRBV18	TRBJ1-3	CASSPSSWTGGNTIYF
TRBV5-1	TRBJ2-5	CASRSRAVQETQYF
TRBV28	TRBJ2-5	CASSFPGGSETQYF
TRBV4-1	TRBJ1-4	CASSQDRRAANEKLFF
TRBV25-1	TRBJ2-7	CASSEVGRGAEQYF
TRBV5-6	TRBJ2-7	CASSRLDWSSYEQYF
TRBV7-9	TRBJ2-1	CASSPRDRLYNEQFF
TRBV7-9	TRBJ2-7	CASSYTPRGIPYEQYF
TRBV24-1	TRBJ1-5	CATSEAVSNQPQHF
TRBV20-1	TRBJ2-7	CSASPGLPYEQYF
TRBV3-1	TRBJ1-5	CASSQGKTGGNQPQHF
TRBV20-1	TRBJ1-2	CSAREQGPYGYTF
TRBV2	TRBJ2-7	CASSSTGGSEQYF
TRBV5-1	TRBJ2-7	CASSPQQGISYEQYF
TRBV20-1	TRBJ2-3	CSARGDGGPDTQYF
TRBV6-6	TRBJ1-1	CASSYSSLAEAFF
TRBV9	TRBJ2-3	CASSRETDTQYF
TRBV9	TRBJ2-3	CASSVSRRSTDTQYF
TRBV15	TRBJ2-1	CATSIIAGTSYNEQFF
TRBV29-1	TRBJ2-2	CSVGWGLSPANTGELFF
TRBV10-3	TRBJ1-1	CAISLTGKGTEAFF
TRBV20-1	TRBJ2-7	CSARDAQPSSYEQYF
TRBV19	TRBJ2-2	CASSTLAGANGELFF
TRBV9	TRBJ2-3	CASSPSGGTSDTQYF
TRBV25-1	TRBJ1-5	CASSAAGTGAGKPQHF
TRBV27	TRBJ2-1	CASSLRIRNEQFF
TRBV7-2	TRBJ1-2	CASSLTRLDIYTF
TRBV29-1	TRBJ2-7	CSAAGSASSSYEQYF
TRBV15	TRBJ2-5	CATSRMGLAAQETQYF
TRBV7-9	TRBJ2-5	CASSSTMTGGETQYF
TRBV7-8	TRBJ2-5	CASRLGRKQETQYF
TRBV6-2/TRBV6-3	TRBJ2-2	CASSYSSPNRLAAGELFF
TRBV4-2	TRBJ1-4	CASSQPRTGGNEKLFF
TRBV18	TRBJ2-3	CASLTSGTDTQYF
TRBV14	TRBJ2-2	CASSQDEELAGGNTGELFF
TRBV10-3	TRBJ1-2	CAISDPGRDYGYTF
TRBV20-1	TRBJ2-1	CSDKGLAGNEQFF
TRBV13	TRBJ2-3	CASNKQGAGADTQYF